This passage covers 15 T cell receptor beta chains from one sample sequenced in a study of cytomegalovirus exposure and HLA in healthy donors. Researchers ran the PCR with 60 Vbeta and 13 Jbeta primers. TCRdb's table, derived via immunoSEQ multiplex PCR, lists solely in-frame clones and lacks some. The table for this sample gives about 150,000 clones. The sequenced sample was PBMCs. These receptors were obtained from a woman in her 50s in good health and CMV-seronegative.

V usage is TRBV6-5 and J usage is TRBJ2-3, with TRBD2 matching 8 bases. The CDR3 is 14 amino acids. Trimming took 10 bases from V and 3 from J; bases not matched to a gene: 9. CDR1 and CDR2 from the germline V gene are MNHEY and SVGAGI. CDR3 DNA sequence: TGTGCCACCACTAGAAGCGGGAGTACAGATACGCAGTATTTT. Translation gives CATTRSGSTDTQYF.

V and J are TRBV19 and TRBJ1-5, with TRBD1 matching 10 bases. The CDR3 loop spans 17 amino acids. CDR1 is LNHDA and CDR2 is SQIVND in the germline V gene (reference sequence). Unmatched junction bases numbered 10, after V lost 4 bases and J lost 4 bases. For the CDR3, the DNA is TGTGCCAGTAGTACAACGGGACAGGGGAACGGGAATCAGCCCCAGCATTTT. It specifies CASSTTGQGNGNQPQHF. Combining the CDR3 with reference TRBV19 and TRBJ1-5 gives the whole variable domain DGGITQSPKYLFRKEGQNVTLSCEQNLNHDAMYWYRQDPGQGLRLIYYSQIVNDFQKGDIAEGYSVSREKKESFPLTVTSAQKNPTAFYLCASSTTGQGNGNQPQHFGDGTRLSIL.

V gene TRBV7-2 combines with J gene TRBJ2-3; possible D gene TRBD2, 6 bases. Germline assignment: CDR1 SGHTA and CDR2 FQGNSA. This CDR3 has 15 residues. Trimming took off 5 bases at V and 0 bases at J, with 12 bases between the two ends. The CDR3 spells CASSKASVSTDTQYF. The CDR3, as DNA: TGTGCCAGCAGCAAAGCTAGCGTTAGCACAGATACGCAGTATTTT.

The CDR3 DNA reads as TGCGCCAGCAGCTTTGGACAGCCCTACGAGCAGTACTTC. Encoded protein: CASSFGQPYEQYF. This rearrangement joins TRBV5-1 to TRBJ2-7; perhaps TRBD1 as D (6 bases). This CDR3 has 13 amino acids. CDR1 is SGHRS, CDR2 YFSETQ, per germline. Trimming shortened V by 2 bases and J by 2 bases, and 8 bases separated the two germline ends.

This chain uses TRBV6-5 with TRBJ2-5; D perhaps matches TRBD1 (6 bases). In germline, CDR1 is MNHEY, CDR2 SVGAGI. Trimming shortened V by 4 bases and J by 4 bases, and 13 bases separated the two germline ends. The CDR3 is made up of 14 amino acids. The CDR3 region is CASSSTWGRETQYF. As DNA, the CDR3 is TGTGCCAGCAGTTCGACCTGGGGGCGAGAGACCCAGTACTTC.

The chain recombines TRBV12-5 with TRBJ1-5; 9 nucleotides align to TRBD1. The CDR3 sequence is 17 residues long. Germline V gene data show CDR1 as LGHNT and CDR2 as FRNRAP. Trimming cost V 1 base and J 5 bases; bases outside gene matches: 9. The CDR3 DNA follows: TGTGCTAGTGGTTTGGGGGGGGGACAGGGCGCTTATCAGCCCCAGCATTTT. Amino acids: CASGLGGGQGAYQPQHF.

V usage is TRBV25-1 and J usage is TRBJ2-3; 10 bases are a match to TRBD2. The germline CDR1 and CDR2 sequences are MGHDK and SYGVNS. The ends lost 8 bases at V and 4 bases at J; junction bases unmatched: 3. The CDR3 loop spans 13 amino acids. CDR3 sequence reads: CASALAGSDTQYF. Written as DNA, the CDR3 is TGTGCCAGCGCACTAGCGGGGTCAGATACGCAGTATTTT.

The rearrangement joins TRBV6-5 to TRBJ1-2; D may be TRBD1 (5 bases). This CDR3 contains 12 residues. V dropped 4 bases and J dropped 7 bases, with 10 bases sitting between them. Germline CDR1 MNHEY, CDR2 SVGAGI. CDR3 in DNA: TGTGCCAGCAGTTCCAGGGCTGGTGGCTACACCTTC. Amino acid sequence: CASSSRAGGYTF.

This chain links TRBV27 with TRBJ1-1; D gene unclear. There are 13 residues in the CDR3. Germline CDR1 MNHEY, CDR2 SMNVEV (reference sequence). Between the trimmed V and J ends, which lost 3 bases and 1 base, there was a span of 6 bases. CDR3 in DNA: TGTGCCAGCAGTTTCAGGCGGAACACTGAAGCTTTCTTT. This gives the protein CASSFRRNTEAFF.

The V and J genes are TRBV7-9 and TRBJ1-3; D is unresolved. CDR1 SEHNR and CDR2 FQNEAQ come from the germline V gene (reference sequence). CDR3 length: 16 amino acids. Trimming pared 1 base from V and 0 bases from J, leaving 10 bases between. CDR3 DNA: TGTGCCAGCAGCTTAGTTCCCGGGGACTCTGGAAACACCATATATTTT. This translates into CASSLVPGDSGNTIYF.

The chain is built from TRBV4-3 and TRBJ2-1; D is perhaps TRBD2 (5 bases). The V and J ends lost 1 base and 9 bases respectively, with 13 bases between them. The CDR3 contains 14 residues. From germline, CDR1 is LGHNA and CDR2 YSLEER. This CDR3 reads CASSQGRETAEQFF. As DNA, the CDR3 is TGCGCCAGCAGCCAAGGAAGGGAGACGGCTGAGCAGTTCTTC.

The CDR3 nucleotides are TGTGCCAGCAGCTTAGCACGGACAGGCTATGGCTACACCTTC. Its translation is CASSLARTGYGYTF. The chain is built from TRBV7-2 and TRBJ1-2; 7 nucleotides line up with TRBD1. Germline lookup yields CDR1 SGHTA and CDR2 FQGNSA. Trimming at V came to 0 bases and at J to 4 bases, leaving 2 bases not matched to a gene. This CDR3 contains 14 residues.

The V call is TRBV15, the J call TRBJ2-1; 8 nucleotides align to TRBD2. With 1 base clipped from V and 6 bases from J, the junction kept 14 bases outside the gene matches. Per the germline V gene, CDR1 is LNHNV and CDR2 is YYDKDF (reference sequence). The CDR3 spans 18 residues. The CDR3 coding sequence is TGTGCCACCAGCAGAGGACCCCTTGGCGGGAGGAACAGCAATGAGCAGTTCTTC. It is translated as CATSRGPLGGRNSNEQFF.

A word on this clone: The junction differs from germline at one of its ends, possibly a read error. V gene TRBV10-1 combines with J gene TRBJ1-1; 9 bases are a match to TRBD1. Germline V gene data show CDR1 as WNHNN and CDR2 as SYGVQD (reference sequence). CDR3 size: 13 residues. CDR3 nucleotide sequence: TGCGCCAAACAACAGGGGGCAAACATTGAAGCTTTCTTT. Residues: CAKQQGANIEAFF.

The CDR3: CASSGGTSGMYEQYF. CDR3 nucleotide sequence: TGTGCCAGCAGCGGCGGGACTAGCGGGATGTACGAGCAGTACTTC. The chain has TRBV11-1 and TRBJ2-7; 13 nucleotides match TRBD2. There are 15 residues in the CDR3. V dropped 5 bases and J dropped 4; count of bases not matched to a gene: 5. Germline assignment: CDR1 SGHAT and CDR2 FQDESV (reference sequence).